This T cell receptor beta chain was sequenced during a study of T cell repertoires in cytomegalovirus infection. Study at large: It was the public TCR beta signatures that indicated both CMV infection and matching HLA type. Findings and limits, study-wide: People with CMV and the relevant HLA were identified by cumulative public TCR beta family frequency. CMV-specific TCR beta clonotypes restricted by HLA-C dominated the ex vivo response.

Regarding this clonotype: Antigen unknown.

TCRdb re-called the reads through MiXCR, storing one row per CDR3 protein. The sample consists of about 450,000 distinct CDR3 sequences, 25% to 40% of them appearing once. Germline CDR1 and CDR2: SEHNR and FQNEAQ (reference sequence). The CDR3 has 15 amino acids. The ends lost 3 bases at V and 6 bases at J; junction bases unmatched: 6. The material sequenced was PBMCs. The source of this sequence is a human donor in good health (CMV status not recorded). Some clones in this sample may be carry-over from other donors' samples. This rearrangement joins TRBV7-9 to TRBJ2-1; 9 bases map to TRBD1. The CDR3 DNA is TGTGCCAGCAGCTTCCCGGGACAGGGCGGCAATGAGCAGTTCTTC. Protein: CASSFPGQGGNEQFF. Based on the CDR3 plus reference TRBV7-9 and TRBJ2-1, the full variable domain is DTGVSQNPRHKITKRGQNVTFRCDPISEHNRLYWYRQTLGQGPEFLTYFQNEAQLEKSRLLSDRFSAERPKGSFSTLEIQRTEQGDSAMYLCASSFPGQGGNEQFFGPGTRLTVL.